A few counts support the clone carrying this TCR beta chain. Its antigen is not known. Unmatched junction bases numbered 10, after V lost 5 bases and J lost 7 bases. The CDR3 covers 15 residues. Germline V lookup: CDR1 ENHRY, CDR2 SYGVKD. The record originates from a study of cytomegalovirus exposure and HLA in healthy donors. Study context: Of approximately 400 genotyped donors, roughly 86% clustered with self-reported Caucasian donors.

The study's findings and limits: As immune exposure information, only CMV serostatus was available. A missense DCLRE1C variant was associated with V- and J-gene trimming of TCR beta chains in a later analysis, and an independent cohort replicated the association. Most of the CMV-associated TCR beta chains (in a later analysis) appeared to be HLA-restricted.

The PCR had 60 Vbeta and 13 Jbeta primers. Assay: immunoSEQ multiplex PCR; the TCRdb copy retains only in-frame clones and omits some. Here the sample spans roughly 160,000 clones, roughly 70% being singletons. Sequencing input: PBMCs. This TCR was sampled from a young woman in good health and CMV-seronegative. V and J are TRBV10-3 and TRBJ2-1; 8 bases agree with TRBD2. CDR3 in DNA: TGTGCCATCAGTCCCTCCGGGACTAGACAAAATGAGCAGTTCTTC. Its protein product is CAISPSGTRQNEQFF.